This entry lists 32 T cell receptor beta chains sequenced from one sample in a study of T cells in Graves' hyperthyroidism and ophthalmopathy. Amplified TCR beta CDR3 regions derived from RNA transcripts. HTBI primers were employed in a first-round RT-PCR of the TCR CDR3. MiXCR, run by TCRdb on the multiplex PCR reads, gives a single entry per CDR3 protein. Found here are about 360,000 distinct CDR3 sequences, around an eighth of them singletons; the top ten hold less than 25%. Source material: blood. These receptors were collected from a man between 25 and 39 years old with Graves' hyperthyroidism that later progressed to Graves' ophthalmopathy.

Ten or more counts support this clonotype. The rearrangement joins TRBV11-2 to TRBJ2-3; possible D gene TRBD1, 5 bases. Trimming stripped 1 base from V and 6 bases from J, with 8 bases between. Germline V CDR1 and CDR2: SGHAT, FQNNGV. The CDR3 extends over 13 amino acids. The CDR3 here is CASSLAPGDTQYF. In nucleotides, the CDR3 is TGTGCCAGCAGCTTAGCCCCAGGGGATACGCAGTATTTT. Full variable domain (outside the CDR3, taken from reference TRBV11-2 and TRBJ2-3): EAGVAQSPRYKIIEKRQSVAFWCNPISGHATLYWYQQILGQGPKLLIQFQNNGVVDDSQLPKDRFSAERLKGVDSTLKIQPAKLEDSAVYLCASSLAPGDTQYFGPGTRLTVL.

This clonotype was recorded at least ten times. The CDR3 coding sequence is TGTGCCAGCAGCTTAGGGGGCATGAACACTGAAGCTTTCTTT. Amino acid sequence: CASSLGGMNTEAFF. The chain joins TRBV7-9 to TRBJ1-1, with D possibly being TRBD1 (5 bases). Germline V lookup: CDR1 SEHNR, CDR2 FQNEAQ (reference sequence). The V end was cut by 1 base, the J end by 0 bases, with 6 bases between. This CDR3 contains 14 residues.

In this sample, this clonotype turned up many times. The V gene is TRBV15, the J gene TRBJ1-2; 9 nucleotides align to TRBD1. The junction had 2 bases not matched to a gene; V was cut back by 1 base and J by 8 bases. The CDR3 has 13 residues. The germline CDR1 and CDR2 sequences are LNHNV and YYDKDF (reference sequence). The CDR3 DNA follows: TGTGCCACCAGCAGAGGGACAGGGGAAGGCTACACCTTC. Its translation is CATSRGTGEGYTF.

This clonotype was counted at least ten times. The chain employs TRBV20-1 and TRBJ2-7; 8 nucleotides line up with TRBD1. CDR1 and CDR2 (germline): DFQATT, SNEGSKA (reference sequence). The CDR3 contains 15 residues. V was pared by 0 bases and J by 2 bases, with 6 bases of the junction left unmatched. In DNA, the CDR3 is TGCAGTGCTAGAGATCCGGGACAGGCTACCTACGAGCAGTACTTC. Its translation is CSARDPGQATYEQYF.

This clonotype has at least ten counts. V usage is TRBV28 and J usage is TRBJ1-1, with D tentatively TRBD1 (5 bases). The length of the CDR3 is 14 residues. The V gene lost 1 base and the J gene lost 4 bases, with 10 bases spanning the gap. Germline CDR1 and CDR2: MDHEN and SYDVKM. The CDR3 region has the DNA TGTGCCAGCAGTTTATATCGGCAGGGCACTGAAGCTTTCTTT. It encodes CASSLYRQGTEAFF.

This clonotype was seen many times. The chain carries TRBV2 and TRBJ2-7; TRBD1 matches 8 bases. The CDR3 has 13 residues. The V and J ends lost 6 bases and 3 bases, in that order; junction bases with no gene match: 4. The V gene's germline CDR1 is SNHLY and CDR2 FYNNEI. The CDR3: CASSGQGYYEQYF. The CDR3 coding sequence is TGTGCCAGCAGCGGACAGGGATACTACGAGCAGTACTTC.

This clonotype was observed a few times. This chain joins TRBV29-1 and TRBJ2-3; D is undetermined. Trimming pared 2 bases from V and 0 bases from J, leaving 6 bases between. The CDR3 loop spans 13 amino acids. Germline V gives CDR1 SQVTM, CDR2 ANQGSEA. CDR3 in DNA: TGCAGCGTTGAAAAGGCTAGCACAGATACGCAGTATTTT. Protein product: CSVEKASTDTQYF.

In this sample, this clonotype turned up a few times. The chain couples TRBV20-1 to TRBJ1-1, with 8 bases matching TRBD1. CDR3 length equals 15 residues. CDR1 is DFQATT and CDR2 is SNEGSKA in the germline V gene (reference sequence). V shed 2 bases and J 4 bases; nucleotides not matched to a gene: 9. The CDR3 coding sequence is TGCAGTGCTAGAAAGGCCGGGACAGGTCCCACTGAAGCTTTCTTT. Translation gives CSARKAGTGPTEAFF.

This clonotype was counted only a few times. The chain employs TRBV20-1 and TRBJ1-6; no clear D gene. The CDR3 runs 14 residues. V was shortened by 3 bases and J by 6 bases, with 12 bases between the two germline ends. Germline CDR1 is DFQATT and CDR2 is SNEGSKA (reference sequence). The CDR3 sequence: CSARAGSINSPLHF. For the CDR3, the DNA is TGCAGTGCTAGGGCCGGGTCCATTAATTCACCCCTCCACTTT.

A few counts support this clonotype. The V gene is TRBV19, the J gene TRBJ2-5; D call uncertain. Trimming shortened V by 7 bases and J by 0 bases, and 9 bases separated the two germline ends. The CDR3 has 13 amino acids. Germline CDR1 is LNHDA and CDR2 is SQIVND (reference sequence). This chain's CDR3 is CASTSTDQETQYF. The CDR3 DNA sequence: TGTGCCAGTACATCCACTGACCAAGAGACCCAGTACTTC.

There are many counts of this clonotype. The gene calls are TRBV5-6 and TRBJ2-3; TRBD2 is a possible D gene (5 bases). Deletions cut 4 bases from V and 0 bases from J, with 27 bases between. The CDR3 extends over 20 amino acids. The germline gives CDR1 SGHDT, CDR2 YYEEEE. In nucleotides, the CDR3 is TGTGCCAGCAGCGTTGGCTTGGGCTTACCACTAGGCTCTAGCACAGATACGCAGTATTTT. It yields the protein CASSVGLGLPLGSSTDTQYF.

Note on this clonotype: The junction departs from germline at one end; a sequencing error may be responsible. The rearrangement uses TRBV7-8 and TRBJ1-6, with D possibly matching TRBD1 (5 bases). This CDR3 spans 16 amino acids. Germline V gene sequence: CDR1 SGHVS, CDR2 FQNEAQ. CDR3 in DNA: TGCGCCAGCAGCCCAACGGGGCAAAGGGATAATTCACCCCTCCACTTT. Translated, it gives CASSPTGQRDNSPLHF. Full variable domain (rest looked up from reference TRBV7-8 and TRBJ1-6): GAGVSQSPRYKVAKRGQDVALRCDPISGHVSLFWYQQALGQGPEFLTYFQNEAQLDKSGLPSDRFFAERPEGSVSTLKIQRTQQEDSAVYLCASSPTGQRDNSPLHFGNGTRLTVT.

In its sample, this clonotype was seen many times. The chain recombines TRBV2 with TRBJ1-1; D possibly corresponds to TRBD1 (6 bases). This CDR3 is built from 15 residues. Germline assignment: CDR1 SNHLY and CDR2 FYNNEI. Trimming shortened V by 7 bases and J by 1 base, and 16 bases separated the two germline ends. CDR3 DNA: TGTGCCAGCAAGAATAACAGGGCTTCGAACACTGAAGCTTTCTTT. Its translation is CASKNNRASNTEAFF.

This clonotype was detected only a few times. The rearrangement links TRBV2 to TRBJ2-1, with no clear D. The germline V gene encodes CDR1 SNHLY and CDR2 FYNNEI. Trimming took 5 bases from V and 10 from J, leaving 12 bases between them. This CDR3 spans 12 amino acids. CDR3 nucleotide sequence: TGTGCCAGCAGTAAGCTTGAGTGGGAGCAGTTCTTC. Protein: CASSKLEWEQFF. The full variable domain, its missing parts supplied by reference TRBV2 and TRBJ2-1, is EPEVTQTPSHQVTQMGQEVILRCVPISNHLYFYWYRQILGQKVEFLVSFYNNEISEKSEIFDDQFSVERPDGSNFTLKIRSTKLEDSAMYFCASSKLEWEQFFGPGTRLTVL.

The rearrangement links TRBV6-1 to TRBJ2-1; TRBD1 or TRBD2 may be the D gene (5 bases each). Trimming left V 6 bases short and J 3 bases short, with 21 bases between. In germline, CDR1 is MNHNS, CDR2 SASEGT. The CDR3 length is 17 residues. The CDR3 here is CASSLNWAWGSYNEQFF. CDR3 coding DNA: TGTGCCAGCAGCCTCAACTGGGCGTGGGGGAGCTACAATGAGCAGTTCTTC.

This clonotype was recorded many times. The V gene is TRBV7-9, the J gene TRBJ2-7, with 7 bases lining up with TRBD1. This CDR3 is 15 amino acids long. The V segment lost 3 bases and the J segment 0 bases; nucleotides outside the gene matches: 5. CDR1 is SEHNR, CDR2 FQNEAQ, per germline (reference sequence). DNA of the CDR3: TGTGCCAGCAGCTTCACCCAGGGGGTCTCCTACGAGCAGTACTTC. Protein: CASSFTQGVSYEQYF.

This clonotype came up many times. The chain links TRBV28 to TRBJ1-2, with TRBD1 identical over 12 bases. Per the germline V gene, CDR1 is MDHEN and CDR2 is SYDVKM. This CDR3 region has 15 residues. The trim removed 7 bases at V and 10 bases at J, leaving 13 bases unmatched. The CDR3 nucleotides are TGTGCCAGCACCACCGACCGGGACAGGGGGCTCTACTACACCTTC. Protein product: CASTTDRDRGLYYTF.

The rearrangement uses TRBV6-1 and TRBJ1-1; D is ambiguous. CDR1 MNHNS and CDR2 SASEGT come from the germline V gene. This CDR3 is built from 13 residues. With 1 base removed from V and 11 bases from J, the gap between germline ends came to 14 bases. The CDR3 sequence is CASSEVAVSVAFF. The CDR3 DNA reads TGTGCCAGCAGTGAAGTGGCCGTTTCTGTGGCTTTCTTT.

This clonotype came up many times. This sequence joins TRBV28 and TRBJ2-2; 8 nucleotides align to TRBD2. The CDR3 is made up of 15 amino acids. Trimming at V came to 4 bases and at J to 7 bases, leaving 8 bases not matched to a gene. Germline assignment: CDR1 MDHEN and CDR2 SYDVKM. The CDR3 coding sequence is TGTGCCAGCAGTTCTCGGACTAGCTTTAACGGGGAGCTGTTTTTT. This sequence encodes CASSSRTSFNGELFF.

This clonotype was recorded at least ten times. The rearrangement links TRBV4-1 to TRBJ2-7; D might be TRBD1 (5 bases). CDR3 length equals 14 residues. Germline loops: CDR1 MGHRA, CDR2 YSYEKL. V was cut by 1 base and J by 5 bases, with 12 bases left in between. The CDR3 DNA is TGCGCCAGCAGCCAAGGGACACACGCTGACGAGCAGTACTTC. It codes for CASSQGTHADEQYF.

The gene calls are TRBV28 and TRBJ1-1; D not certain. This CDR3 has 11 residues. Germline V gene sequence: CDR1 MDHEN, CDR2 SYDVKM. V was cut by 5 bases and J by 7 bases, with 8 bases left in between. CDR3: CASSNNIEAFF. In DNA form, the CDR3 reads TGTGCCAGCAGTAACAATATTGAAGCTTTCTTT.

This clonotype was counted between two and nine times. The chain recombines TRBV29-1 with TRBJ2-3, with a possible D match to TRBD1 (6 bases). The germline V gene encodes CDR1 SQVTM and CDR2 ANQGSEA. V lost 7 bases and J lost 3, with 14 bases in between. This CDR3 has 13 amino acids. CDR3 sequence (DNA): TGCAGCGCCCGAGTGGGGGCGACAGATACGCAGTATTTT. Amino acid sequence: CSARVGATDTQYF.

For this clonotype: Being one base from a much bigger clone, this may be a read error. The gene calls are TRBV28 and TRBJ2-7, with D unclear. Germline V gene lookup returns CDR1 MDHEN and CDR2 SYDVKM. CDR3 length equals 12 residues. The CDR3 is CACSSLTRRRYF. In DNA, the CDR3 is TGTGCCTGCAGCTCACTGACCCGTCGGCGGTACTTC.

V and J are TRBV20-1 and TRBJ1-6; TRBD1 is a possible D gene (6 bases). V was shortened by 6 bases and J by 9 bases, with 15 bases between the two germline ends. The CDR3 spans 13 residues. Germline loops: CDR1 DFQATT, CDR2 SNEGSKA (reference sequence). CDR3 region: CSATGQIGSPLHF. The CDR3 DNA reads TGCAGTGCGACCGGACAGATTGGTTCACCCCTCCACTTT.

This clonotype was picked up many times. The chain uses TRBV20-1 and TRBJ1-2; tentative D call: TRBD1 (5 bases). The ends were cut back, 2 bases at V and 6 bases at J, with 16 bases in the middle. Germline assignment: CDR1 DFQATT and CDR2 SNEGSKA (reference sequence). The CDR3 sequence is 14 residues long. The CDR3 DNA sequence: TGCAGTGCTAGAAGGGGTTTTGGTCTGCATGGCTACACCTTC. This sequence encodes CSARRGFGLHGYTF.

This clonotype was counted ten times or more. This chain uses TRBV2 with TRBJ1-2, with D tentatively TRBD1 (6 bases). The V and J ends lost 2 bases and 8 bases respectively, with 15 bases between them. The length of the CDR3 is 14 residues. Germline V gene data show CDR1 as SNHLY and CDR2 as FYNNEI. Here the CDR3 reads CASSELPGAGGYTF. As DNA, the CDR3 is TGTGCCAGCAGTGAATTACCGGGGGCAGGAGGCTACACCTTC.

Remarks on this clonotype: One junction end does not reproduce the germline sequence, and a read error may be involved. In nucleotides, the CDR3 is TGTGCCAGCTCGCCACTAAACAGTTGGAATGAGCAGTTCTTC. Protein sequence: CASSPLNSWNEQFF. The genes are TRBV18 and TRBJ2-1; D unclear. The CDR3 spans 14 residues. Germline loops: CDR1 KGHSH, CDR2 LQKENI.

With respect to this clonotype: This may come from a read error, since a much larger clone is one base off. The chain links TRBV28 to TRBJ2-7, with TRBD1 identical over 8 bases. The CDR3 spans 15 residues. The germline CDR1 and CDR2 sequences are MDHEN and SYDVKM. In DNA form, the CDR3 reads TGTGTCAGCAGTCCGGGACAGGCGTCGGGGAAGGAGCAGTACTTC. This encodes CVSSPGQASGKEQYF. Full variable domain (missing parts from reference TRBV28 and TRBJ2-7): DVKVTQSSRYLVKRTGEKVFLECVQDMDHENMFWYRQDPGLGLRLIYFSYDVKMKEKGDIPEGYSVSREKKERFSLILESASTNQTSMYLCVSSPGQASGKEQYFGPGTRLTVT.

This clonotype appeared a few times. The V call is TRBV10-1, the J call TRBJ1-4, with a tentative D call TRBD1 (5 bases). Trimming took 4 bases from V and 7 from J, leaving 10 bases between them. Germline assignment: CDR1 WNHNN and CDR2 SYGVQD (reference sequence). The CDR3 totals 13 residues. Here the CDR3 reads CASSAGIGEKLFF. The CDR3 DNA sequence: TGCGCCAGCAGTGCAGGGATCGGTGAAAAACTGTTTTTT.

This clonotype came up many times. V usage is TRBV6-2 or TRBV6-3 and J usage is TRBJ2-5; no firm D call. V was shortened by 6 bases and J by 3 bases, with 11 bases between the two germline ends. This CDR3 has 13 amino acids. Germline CDR1 is MNHEY and CDR2 is SVGEGT. CDR3 region: CASSPDEEETQYF. The CDR3 bases are TGTGCCAGCAGCCCCGACGAGGAAGAGACCCAGTACTTC.

The chain combines TRBV5-1 with TRBJ2-2, with 9 bases lining up with TRBD1. This CDR3 is built from 16 residues. CDR1 SGHRS and CDR2 YFSETQ come from the germline V gene. After removal of 4 bases from V and 4 bases from J, the junction contained 8 bases not matched to a gene. The DNA of the CDR3 is TGCGCCAGCAGCCCCAGGACAGGGGTAGGCACCGGGGAGCTGTTTTTT. It translates to CASSPRTGVGTGELFF.

Only a few counts were recorded for this clonotype. The chain carries TRBV4-1 and TRBJ1-4; D may be TRBD1 (6 bases). This CDR3 region has 15 residues. Trimming shortened V by 0 bases and J by 1 base, and 6 bases separated the two germline ends. Germline assignment: CDR1 MGHRA and CDR2 YSYEKL. The CDR3: CASSQDRGTNEKLFF. CDR3 DNA sequence: TGCGCCAGCAGCCAAGACAGGGGAACTAATGAAAAACTGTTTTTT.